Described below is a single T cell receptor (beta chain) sequence and its context. Its antigen remains unidentified. These data originate in a study of cytomegalovirus exposure and HLA in healthy donors. Looking at the study overall: Early release data held tens of millions of unique TCRs from HLA-typed donors. The study placed around 80% of its 398 genotyped donors in the Caucasian-associated ancestry cluster. General study points: Among immune exposure information, only CMV serostatus was available.

PCR employed 60 Vbeta and 13 Jbeta primers. TCRdb keeps only in-frame clones here, not all; method: immunoSEQ multiplex PCR. The repertoire table contains roughly 84,000 clones. The receptor was isolated from a man in his fifties in good health and CMV-seronegative. Sequencing used PBMCs.

CDR3 loop: CATSRDSYEQYF. CDR3 bases: TGTGCCACCAGCAGAGATTCGTACGAGCAGTACTTC. The chain uses TRBV15 and TRBJ2-7, with unresolved D. V shed 0 bases and J shed 4 bases, with 4 bases lying between them. This CDR3 comprises 12 residues. Germline CDR1 LNHNV, CDR2 YYDKDF (reference sequence). Combining the CDR3 with reference TRBV15 and TRBJ2-7 gives the whole variable domain DAMVIQNPRYQVTQFGKPVTLSCSQTLNHNVMYWYQQKSSQAPKLLFHYYDKDFNNEADTPDNFQSRRPNTSFCFLDIRSPGLGDTAMYLCATSRDSYEQYFGPGTRLTVT.